The present T cell receptor (beta chain) was sequenced within a study of blood T cell repertoires in COVID-19. Libraries were prepared by immunoSEQ multiplex PCR; TCRdb keeps only in-frame clonotypes and omits some of them. The sample includes 350,000 to 400,000 clones, roughly 90% of them seen just once. Germline CDR1 is SGHNT and CDR2 is YENEEA. The V gene end was trimmed by 5 bases and the J gene end by 9 bases; junction bases not matched to a gene: 9. CDR3 length: 14 residues. During active infection, Seattle patients enrolled and were then monitored through disease. This clone was recorded once. The source is a woman in her 30s with COVID-19, enrolled during active disease. Sequences were obtained from peripheral blood. The chain employs TRBV11-3 and TRBJ2-4; 8 bases map to TRBD1. CDR3 protein: CASSPQGGTRIQYF. The CDR3 DNA follows: TGTGCCAGCAGCCCACAGGGGGGAACGCGCATTCAGTACTTC.